This TCR beta chain emerged from a study of Ad26.COV2.S vaccination and SARS-CoV-2 variants. Overall study context: Donor was in the COV1001 Ad26.COV2.S trial arm. By the intramuscular route, Ad26.COV2.S was given once, or twice 56 days apart. Whole-study findings and limits: With respect to non-spike TCR breadth, vaccine and placebo recipients were similar.

CDR3 length: 17 amino acids. Germline V lookup: CDR1 MNHNY, CDR2 SVGAGI (reference sequence). V lost 5 bases and J lost 10; bases outside the gene matches: 17. The treatment here: some 20 received Ad26.COV2.S at low or high dose, single or two shots; roughly five received placebo; per-sample allocation not given. Sampling happened 63 days after the first vaccine or placebo injection. It was an adult aged 18-55 years in Boston who was the donor. Comments on this clone: No antigen is known for it.

Produced via immunoSEQ multiplex PCR; TCRdb's table is partial and in-frame only. The table lists 430,000 or so clones, nearly 90% of them singletons, with about 2.4% in the top ten. The sequenced sample was peripheral blood, obtained in a trial of Ad26.COV2.S vaccine versus placebo. The receptor was isolated from a person aged 18-65 years who received the Ad26.COV2.S COVID-19 vaccine or a placebo. J is TRBJ1-6 and V is TRBV6-6, with 7 bases lining up with TRBD1. CDR3 loop: CASSLVTPGQFSSPLHF. In DNA form, the CDR3 reads TGTGCCAGCAGTCTCGTAACCCCGGGACAGTTTTCCTCACCCCTCCACTTT.